A selection of T cell receptor beta chains follows, all from one sample in a study of blood T cells in healthy people across ages. TCRdb processed the 5' RACE reads anew with MiXCR; each CDR3 protein has one entry. The table lists approximately 1.5 million distinct CDR3 sequences, approximately 42% of them singletons. The sequencing input was blood. The origin of the receptors is a woman between 18 and 29 years old in good health. Each CDR3 is given with its conserved first and last residue. A D gene is named only where the DNA matches it firmly. Not every row has a clone size; where given, it reads once, few, many or a size class.

j_gene: TRBJ2-7; abundance: .; d_gene: .; v_gene: TRBV5-4; CDR3aa: CASSLISGVHVEQYF; CDR3nt: TGTGCCAGCAGCTTGATATCGGGAGTTCATGTTGAGCAGTACTTC
j_gene: TRBJ1-6; abundance: .; d_gene: TRBD1; v_gene: TRBV2; CDR3aa: CASSESGTGNSPLHF; CDR3nt: TGTGCCAGCAGTGAATCGGGGACAGGGAATTCACCCCTCCACTTT
j_gene: TRBJ2-4; abundance: .; d_gene: .; v_gene: TRBV29-1; CDR3aa: CSVSARLAKNIQYF; CDR3nt: TGCAGCGTTAGTGCAAGGCTAGCCAAAAACATTCAGTACTTC
j_gene: TRBJ2-7; abundance: .; d_gene: TRBD2; v_gene: TRBV9; CDR3aa: CASSAGTSVPEQYF; CDR3nt: TGTGCCAGCAGCGCCGGGACTAGCGTTCCCGAGCAGTACTTC
j_gene: TRBJ1-1; abundance: .; d_gene: .; v_gene: TRBV24-1; CDR3aa: CATRQGREGNTEAFF; CDR3nt: TGTGCCACCCGTCAGGGGAGAGAGGGGAACACTGAAGCTTTCTTT
j_gene: TRBJ1-2; abundance: few; d_gene: TRBD1; v_gene: TRBV15; CDR3aa: CATSRGGQVSGYTF; CDR3nt: TGTGCCACCAGCAGAGGGGGACAGGTCAGTGGCTACACCTTC
j_gene: TRBJ2-7; abundance: .; d_gene: TRBD1; v_gene: TRBV9; CDR3aa: CASSVVGTDRVLAYYYNEQYF; CDR3nt: TGTGCCAGCAGCGTAGTAGGAACCGACAGGGTTTTGGCCTATTACTACAATGAGCAGTACTTC
j_gene: TRBJ2-5; abundance: few; d_gene: .; v_gene: TRBV28; CDR3aa: CASSLGGQGGETQYF; CDR3nt: TGTGCCAGCAGTTTAGGAGGTCAGGGAGGAGAGACCCAGTACTTC
j_gene: TRBJ1-4; abundance: .; d_gene: TRBD1; v_gene: TRBV4-2; CDR3aa: CASSQEYRDSASNEKLFF; CDR3nt: TGTGCCAGCAGCCAAGAGTACCGGGACAGCGCATCTAATGAAAAACTGTTTTTT
j_gene: TRBJ2-3; abundance: .; d_gene: TRBD2; v_gene: TRBV20-1; CDR3aa: CSARGPISGVTTDTQYF; CDR3nt: TGCAGTGCTAGGGGGCCAATTAGCGGGGTAACCACAGATACGCAGTATTTT
j_gene: TRBJ1-1; abundance: many; d_gene: .; v_gene: TRBV20-1; CDR3aa: CSAVQGVTEAFF; CDR3nt: TGCAGTGCCGTGCAGGGAGTCACTGAAGCTTTCTTT
j_gene: TRBJ2-1; abundance: .; d_gene: TRBD1; v_gene: TRBV7-9; CDR3aa: CASSFSRPGQTYNEQFF; CDR3nt: TGTGCCAGCAGCTTTAGTAGACCGGGACAGACTTACAATGAGCAGTTCTTC
j_gene: TRBJ2-5; abundance: .; d_gene: .; v_gene: TRBV5-1; CDR3aa: CASSRAGSYNEQYF; CDR3nt: TGCGCCAGCAGTCGAGCCGGGTCATACAATGAGCAGTACTTC
j_gene: TRBJ2-1; abundance: few; d_gene: .; v_gene: TRBV27; CDR3aa: CASSSPGAWAYNEQFF; CDR3nt: TGTGCCAGCAGTTCTCCCGGGGCCTGGGCCTACAATGAGCAGTTCTTC
j_gene: TRBJ2-1; abundance: few; d_gene: TRBD1; v_gene: TRBV6-1; CDR3aa: CASSETGKPYNEQFF; CDR3nt: TGTGCCAGCAGCGAGACAGGGAAACCCTACAATGAGCAGTTCTTC
j_gene: TRBJ1-2; abundance: .; d_gene: TRBD1; v_gene: TRBV29-1; CDR3aa: CSDAGQGLGGYTF; CDR3nt: TGCAGCGACGCGGGACAGGGGTTAGGCGGCTACACCTTC
j_gene: TRBJ2-2; abundance: .; d_gene: .; v_gene: TRBV12-3/TRBV12-4; CDR3aa: CASSFEGLNTGELFF; CDR3nt: TGTGCCAGCAGTTTTGAGGGGCTAAACACCGGGGAGCTGTTTTTT
j_gene: TRBJ2-2; abundance: once; d_gene: .; v_gene: TRBV5-1; CDR3aa: CASSFLRSTGNTGELFF; CDR3nt: TGCGCCAGCAGCTTTCTCAGGTCCACGGGGAACACCGGGGAGCTGTTTTTT
j_gene: TRBJ2-7; abundance: .; d_gene: .; v_gene: TRBV20-1; CDR3aa: CSARDAASAFYEQYF; CDR3nt: TGCAGTGCTAGAGATGCGGCTAGTGCTTTCTACGAGCAGTACTTC
j_gene: TRBJ2-3; abundance: .; d_gene: .; v_gene: TRBV11-1; CDR3aa: CAGSLGSSTDTQYF; CDR3nt: TGTGCCGGCAGCTTGGGCTCAAGCACAGATACGCAGTATTTT
j_gene: TRBJ2-2; abundance: few; d_gene: TRBD2; v_gene: TRBV29-1; CDR3aa: CSVRWGGNTGELFF; CDR3nt: TGCAGCGTACGGTGGGGGGGGAACACCGGGGAGCTGTTTTTT
j_gene: TRBJ2-3; abundance: .; d_gene: .; v_gene: TRBV5-1; CDR3aa: CASGLVEGTDTQYF; CDR3nt: TGCGCCAGCGGCTTGGTGGAGGGCACAGATACGCAGTATTTT
j_gene: TRBJ1-2; abundance: .; d_gene: .; v_gene: TRBV6-5; CDR3aa: CASSYRFSDGYTF; CDR3nt: TGTGCCAGCAGTTATAGGTTCTCAGATGGCTACACCTTC
j_gene: TRBJ2-4; abundance: few; d_gene: .; v_gene: TRBV24-1; CDR3aa: CATSGTDVNIQYF; CDR3nt: TGTGCCACCAGTGGGACAGATGTAAACATTCAGTACTTC
j_gene: TRBJ2-1; abundance: .; d_gene: TRBD2; v_gene: TRBV7-2; CDR3aa: CASRNGLAGGPKQFF; CDR3nt: TGTGCCAGCAGGAATGGACTAGCGGGAGGGCCTAAGCAGTTCTTC
j_gene: TRBJ2-3; abundance: .; d_gene: .; v_gene: TRBV12-3/TRBV12-4; CDR3aa: CASSPKSATDTQYF; CDR3nt: TGTGCCAGCAGCCCAAAGAGTGCCACAGATACGCAGTATTTT
j_gene: TRBJ2-1; abundance: .; d_gene: TRBD2; v_gene: TRBV19; CDR3aa: CASSIDFRGSFPYNEQFF; CDR3nt: TGTGCCAGTAGTATAGATTTCCGCGGGAGTTTTCCCTACAATGAGCAGTTCTTC
j_gene: TRBJ2-5; abundance: .; d_gene: TRBD2; v_gene: TRBV7-3; CDR3aa: CASSHIGGREVQETQYF; CDR3nt: TGTGCCAGCAGCCATATCGGTGGACGGGAGGTTCAAGAGACCCAGTACTTC
j_gene: TRBJ2-7; abundance: .; d_gene: .; v_gene: TRBV11-2; CDR3aa: CASSLVRHSYEQYF; CDR3nt: TGTGCCAGCAGCTTAGTCCGACATAGTTACGAGCAGTACTTC
j_gene: TRBJ2-6; abundance: few; d_gene: TRBD2; v_gene: TRBV12-3/TRBV12-4; CDR3aa: CASSSSGLASSGANVLTF; CDR3nt: TGTGCCAGCAGTTCCTCGGGACTAGCGAGCTCTGGGGCCAACGTCCTGACTTTC
j_gene: TRBJ2-7; abundance: .; d_gene: .; v_gene: TRBV6-6; CDR3aa: CASRPGTRYEQYF; CDR3nt: TGTGCCAGCAGACCCGGGACGCGCTACGAGCAGTACTTC
j_gene: TRBJ1-2; abundance: .; d_gene: .; v_gene: TRBV19; CDR3aa: CASRSLGGNNYGYTF; CDR3nt: TGTGCCAGTAGATCCCTCGGGGGGAATAACTATGGCTACACCTTC
j_gene: TRBJ2-1; abundance: .; d_gene: TRBD2; v_gene: TRBV27; CDR3aa: CASSLWVTSGRYDEQFF; CDR3nt: TGTGCCAGCAGTTTATGGGTGACTAGCGGGAGGTATGATGAGCAGTTCTTC
j_gene: TRBJ1-4; abundance: .; d_gene: .; v_gene: TRBV20-1; CDR3aa: CSARLVEGEKLFF; CDR3nt: TGCAGCGCTAGATTGGTTGAAGGGGAAAAACTGTTTTTT
j_gene: TRBJ2-5; abundance: few; d_gene: .; v_gene: TRBV21-1; CDR3aa: CASSKGADWVGWRTQYF; CDR3nt: TGTGCCAGCAGCAAAGGGGCCGACTGGGTAGGCTGGCGGACCCAGTACTTC
j_gene: TRBJ2-4; abundance: few; d_gene: .; v_gene: TRBV4-3; CDR3aa: CASSHQTGAKNIQYF; CDR3nt: TGCGCCAGCAGCCACCAGACAGGAGCCAAAAACATTCAGTACTTC